This T cell receptor beta chain was obtained from a study of human T cells and chemical hapten exposure. Study context: On roughly 2 cm by roughly 2 cm of upper inner arm skin, sensitization was performed with 2% DPC. While the approximately 24-week study was under way, patients received diphenylcyclopropenone on the scalp every week. Mostly female, the patients presented with alopecia areata, totalis or universalis.

CDR1 and CDR2 from the germline V gene are MGHDK and SYGVNS. Trimming pared 3 bases from V and 5 bases from J, leaving 5 bases between. This CDR3 spans 11 amino acids. This clonotype was observed at least ten times. Single cDNA molecules in the library carried unique molecular identifiers attached during preparation. In TCRdb, the RACE reads were re-called with MiXCR into one record per CDR3 protein. The table shows 50,000 to 70,000 distinct CDR3 sequences, with under 15% occurring only once. Time point denoted: patch test 3, about 24 weeks after DPC sensitization. Treatment given: therapeutic diphenylcyclopropenone sensitization with weekly scalp DPC.

The sequence derives from a man aged 25-45 years with alopecia areata. Some clones in this sample may be carry-over from other donors' samples. The material was whole blood, obtained in connection with sensitization to the hapten diphenylcyclopropenone (DPC). V is TRBV25-1 and J is TRBJ2-7; D not certain. Written as DNA, the CDR3 is TGTGCCAGCAGTGATTTTCACGAGCAGTACTTC. Translated: CASSDFHEQYF.